The 30 T cell receptor beta chains below were found in one sample sequenced in a study of CD4 T cells in relation to SARS-CoV-2 and coronaviruses. CD4+ T cells from unexposed donors were obtained before the COVID-19 pandemic (2011-2018). The cells were cultured for 9 to 11 days before CD4+ T cells were isolated. Profiling relied on immunoSEQ multiplex PCR, and the TCRdb table lists in-frame clones only, not all of them. The sample holds 27,000 or so clones; 73% are singletons and the top ten take 20% to 25%. What these receptors recognize is not known. The sequenced sample consisted of CD4+ T cells from PBMCs, cultured in vitro. The receptors here all came from a human donor in good health.

V usage is TRBV9 and J usage is TRBJ2-2; TRBD1 is a possible D gene (7 bases). The V end was cut by 0 bases, the J end by 5 bases, with 17 bases between. This CDR3 has 17 amino acids. Germline-derived CDR1 and CDR2 are SGDLS and YYNGEE. The CDR3 sequence is CASSVDSQGGLTGELFF. The CDR3, as DNA: TGTGCCAGCAGCGTAGATTCGCAGGGGGGCTTAACCGGGGAGCTGTTTTTT.

The count of this clone is one. The chain links TRBV19 to TRBJ2-7; TRBD1 or TRBD2 may be the D gene (6 bases each). CDR3 size: 15 residues. V dropped 5 bases and J dropped 0 bases, with 14 bases sitting between them. Germline CDR1 reads LNHDA; CDR2 reads SQIVND (reference sequence). CDR3 amino acids: CASSGQSGGSYEQYF. CDR3 bases: TGTGCCAGTAGTGGACAGTCCGGGGGCTCCTACGAGCAGTACTTC.

This clone has only a few counts. The chain is built from TRBV3-1 (or the pseudogene TRBV3-2) and TRBJ2-5; 8 positions agree with TRBD2. The CDR3 spans 12 residues. V dropped 10 bases and J dropped 5; count of bases not matched to a gene: 6. CDR1 and CDR2 (germline): LGHDT, YNNKEL (reference sequence). CDR3 loop: CATGREGETQYF. The CDR3 nucleotides read TGTGCCACGGGCCGGGAGGGGGAGACCCAGTACTTC.

This clone has a single count. The chain joins TRBV5-1 to TRBJ2-1, with D possibly being TRBD1 or TRBD2 (5 bases each). Trimming left V 0 bases short and J 2 bases short, with 9 bases between. Per the germline V gene, CDR1 is SGHRS and CDR2 is YFSETQ. The CDR3 length is 15 residues. The DNA for the CDR3 is TGCGCCAGCAGCTTGGGAGGGGCTACCTACAATGAGCAGTTCTTC. Protein: CASSLGGATYNEQFF.

The chain uses TRBV9 and TRBJ2-2; TRBD2 matches 8 bases. This CDR3 spans 15 amino acids. Germline V CDR1 and CDR2: SGDLS, YYNGEE. The junction had 7 bases not matched to a gene; V was cut back by 3 bases and J by 6 bases. The CDR3 DNA is TGTGCCAGCAGCGAAAGCGGGAGAGGGTCCGGGGAGCTGTTTTTT. Translating gives CASSESGRGSGELFF.

The J gene is TRBJ2-6, the V gene TRBV7-2; tentative D call: TRBD2 (5 bases). V lost 4 bases, J lost 0 bases, and 10 bases lay in between. This CDR3 is built from 16 residues. The germline CDR1 and CDR2 sequences are SGHTA and FQGNSA. The CDR3, as DNA: TGTGCCAGCAGCTACCTAGCTTACTCTGGGGCCAACGTCCTGACTTTC. Translating it yields CASSYLAYSGANVLTF.

This chain uses TRBV5-1 with TRBJ2-1; the match to TRBD2 covers 10 bases. CDR1 SGHRS and CDR2 YFSETQ come from the germline V gene. The CDR3 consists of 14 residues. The trim removed 4 bases at V and 9 bases at J, leaving 7 bases unmatched. CDR3: CASSPLGLASEQFF. CDR3 nucleotide sequence: TGCGCCAGCAGCCCCTTGGGACTAGCGAGTGAGCAGTTCTTC.

The V call is TRBV19, the J call TRBJ2-4; D is ambiguous. The CDR3 length is 13 residues. CDR1 and CDR2 from the germline V gene are LNHDA and SQIVND (reference sequence). V dropped 5 bases and J dropped 11 bases, with 16 bases sitting between them. The CDR3 coding sequence is TGTGCCAGTAGTTCCACGGGCCCCGGCGTTCAGTACTTC. Translation: CASSSTGPGVQYF.

The rearrangement links TRBV4-1 to TRBJ2-5; TRBD2 matches at 12 bases. Unmatched junction bases numbered 8, after V lost 1 base and J lost 2 bases. This CDR3 has 18 amino acids. Germline loops: CDR1 MGHRA, CDR2 YSYEKL. This CDR3 is CASSQATSGGPPQETQYF. DNA of the CDR3: TGCGCCAGCAGCCAAGCTACTAGCGGGGGGCCGCCACAAGAGACCCAGTACTTC.

A single count supports this clone. V gene TRBV15 combines with J gene TRBJ2-7; TRBD1 is a possible D gene (5 bases). There are 13 residues in the CDR3. Trimming removed 1 base at V and 7 bases at J, with 11 bases between. Germline CDR1 and CDR2: LNHNV and YYDKDF (reference sequence). The CDR3 reads CATSRGKGSEQYF. The CDR3 nucleotides are TGTGCCACCAGCAGAGGGAAGGGGTCGGAGCAGTACTTC.

This rearrangement joins TRBV29-1 to TRBJ1-2; 8 bases match TRBD1. J was trimmed by 8 bases and V by 3 bases; bases with no gene match: 8. This CDR3 has 13 amino acids. Germline V gene lookup returns CDR1 SQVTM and CDR2 ANQGSEA. CDR3 sequence (DNA): TGCAGCGTTGAGGCGGACAGGGCCAGGGGCTACACCTTC. It specifies CSVEADRARGYTF.

The genes are TRBV18 and TRBJ2-5; D ambiguous. V dropped 6 bases and J dropped 0 bases, with 8 bases sitting between them. Germline V gene lookup returns CDR1 KGHSH and CDR2 LQKENI. The CDR3 spans 13 residues. The CDR3 region has the DNA TGTGCCAGCTCTCTTCAATACCAAGAGACCCAGTACTTC. This codes for CASSLQYQETQYF.

The V and J genes are TRBV11-3 and TRBJ2-1, with D unclear. V lost 4 bases and J lost 6, with 13 bases in between. The germline V gene has CDR1 SGHNT and CDR2 YENEEA. CDR3 length equals 14 residues. The CDR3 DNA reads as TGTGCCAGCAGCTCCTCTGAGACCCCCAATGAGCAGTTCTTC. The encoded protein is CASSSSETPNEQFF.

This clone appeared once. The rearrangement uses TRBV6-1 and TRBJ2-5, with 10 positions matching TRBD2. Trimming took 2 bases from V and 5 from J; bases not matched to a gene: 2. CDR1 and CDR2 (germline): MNHNS, SASEGT. The CDR3 is 14 amino acids. Here the CDR3 reads CASSELAGVETQYF. In DNA form, the CDR3 reads TGTGCCAGCAGTGAACTAGCGGGAGTGGAGACCCAGTACTTC.

This chain connects TRBV9 to TRBJ2-7; 9 bases align to TRBD2. V shed 0 bases and J 7 bases; nucleotides not matched to a gene: 2. CDR3 length: 13 amino acids. Germline V gives CDR1 SGDLS, CDR2 YYNGEE. The CDR3 reads CASSVEAGGEQYF. CDR3 DNA: TGTGCCAGCAGCGTAGAGGCGGGGGGGGAGCAGTACTTC. Combining the CDR3 with reference TRBV9 and TRBJ2-7 gives the whole variable domain DSGVTQTPKHLITATGQRVTLRCSPRSGDLSVYWYQQSLDQGLQFLIQYYNGEERAKGNILERFSAQQFPDLHSELNLSSLELGDSALYFCASSVEAGGEQYFGPGTRLTVT.

The chain joins TRBV4-3 to TRBJ2-1; no firm D call. Germline CDR1 and CDR2: LGHNA and YSLEER. The CDR3 has 16 amino acids. Trimming took off 4 bases at V and 7 bases at J, with 20 bases between the two ends. CDR3 protein: CASSPGTGRSWNEQFF. The CDR3 bases are TGCGCCAGCAGCCCCGGAACCGGTCGTTCATGGAATGAGCAGTTCTTC.

The chain uses TRBV11-2 and TRBJ2-3; the D is unclear. Trimming left V 5 bases short and J 6 bases short, with 15 bases between. Germline V gene lookup returns CDR1 SGHAT and CDR2 FQNNGV. CDR3 length: 14 amino acids. The CDR3 protein is CASSPPQLLDTQYF. The CDR3, as DNA: TGTGCCAGCAGCCCCCCACAGTTGCTGGATACGCAGTATTTT.

The chain joins TRBV27 to TRBJ1-6, with TRBD1 matching 8 bases. CDR1 is MNHEY, CDR2 SMNVEV, per germline (reference sequence). The CDR3 runs to 17 residues. V lost 4 bases and J lost 7; bases outside the gene matches: 12. Here the CDR3 DNA reads TGTGCCAGCAGTTCGACTATCTCCTCAGGGGGCAATTCACCCCTCCACTTT. Its translation: CASSSTISSGGNSPLHF.

The chain links TRBV4-2 to TRBJ2-7, with 7 bases aligning to TRBD1. Trimming cost V 4 bases and J 1 base; bases outside gene matches: 7. This CDR3 spans 15 amino acids. Germline V CDR1 and CDR2: LGHNA, YNFKEQ. In DNA, the CDR3 is TGTGCCAGCAGCCCCACAGGGGTCACGTCCTACGAGCAGTACTTC. This translates into CASSPTGVTSYEQYF.

The chain carries TRBV7-9 and TRBJ2-3, with D perhaps TRBD1 (5 bases). The germline V and J ends were trimmed by 6 bases and 7 bases, with 11 bases remaining between them. CDR3 length: 12 amino acids. Germline CDR1 reads SEHNR; CDR2 reads FQNEAQ (reference sequence). The CDR3 sequence: CASSPRDYTQYF. In nucleotides, the CDR3 is TGTGCCAGCAGTCCCAGGGATTATACGCAGTATTTT. Drawing the rest from reference TRBV7-9 and TRBJ2-3, the complete variable domain is DTGVSQNPRHKITKRGQNVTFRCDPISEHNRLYWYRQTLGQGPEFLTYFQNEAQLEKSRLLSDRFSAERPKGSFSTLEIQRTEQGDSAMYLCASSPRDYTQYFGPGTRLTVL.

This clone appeared a single time. The V call is TRBV5-1, the J call TRBJ2-1; TRBD2 matches at 10 bases. CDR1 SGHRS and CDR2 YFSETQ come from the germline V gene. The trim removed 0 bases at V and 3 bases at J, leaving 9 bases unmatched. The CDR3 extends over 18 amino acids. Written as DNA, the CDR3 is TGCGCCAGCAGCTTGGGGGCTAGCGGGAGCGGTATCTACAATGAGCAGTTCTTC. It is translated as CASSLGASGSGIYNEQFF.

The V and J genes are TRBV18 and TRBJ1-2; D is unclear. This CDR3 spans 16 amino acids. V was shortened by 6 bases and J by 3 bases, with 20 bases between the two germline ends. Germline V gene sequence: CDR1 KGHSH, CDR2 LQKENI. DNA of the CDR3: TGTGCCAGCTCCCCCGTAAGGGTGAGCGGGGACTATGGCTACACCTTC. It yields the protein CASSPVRVSGDYGYTF.

The table lists this clone with a count of one. The J gene is TRBJ2-5, the V gene TRBV5-1; 11 nucleotides agree with TRBD2. There are 18 residues in the CDR3. Per germline, CDR1 SGHRS and CDR2 YFSETQ. V shed 0 bases, J shed 0 bases, and the junction held 7 bases outside the gene matches. DNA of the CDR3: TGCGCCAGCAGCTTGGGGGGGACTAGCGGAGGGGACCAAGAGACCCAGTACTTC. This sequence encodes CASSLGGTSGGDQETQYF.

Details on this clone: A read error may produce the germline difference seen at one junction end. V and J are TRBV19 and TRBJ2-2, with unresolved D. There are 15 residues in the CDR3. Germline V gives CDR1 LNHDA, CDR2 SQIVND (reference sequence). CDR3 loop: CASSIAQGNPGELFF. The CDR3, as DNA: TGTGCCAGTAGTATAGCTCAAGGGAACCCCGGGGAGCTGTTTTTT.

The table lists this clone with a count of one. V is TRBV5-4 and J is TRBJ1-1; D might be TRBD1 (6 bases). V lost 0 bases and J 2 bases, leaving 8 bases between the germline ends. In germline, CDR1 is SGHNT, CDR2 YYREEE (reference sequence). This CDR3 has 14 residues. The CDR3 reads CASSLAGTNTEAFF. The CDR3 region has the DNA TGTGCCAGCAGCTTGGCAGGGACAAACACTGAAGCTTTCTTT.

The chain uses TRBV9 and TRBJ1-3, with D tentatively TRBD1 (6 bases). Trimming pared 3 bases from V and 3 bases from J, leaving 13 bases between. The CDR3 sequence is 15 residues long. Per germline, CDR1 SGDLS and CDR2 YYNGEE. CDR3 region: CASSAVTGLGNTIYF. Here the CDR3 DNA reads TGTGCCAGCAGCGCCGTAACAGGGCTTGGAAACACCATATATTTT.

The chain combines TRBV18 with TRBJ1-6; possible D gene TRBD1, 5 bases. The CDR3 contains 15 residues. Trimming took off 4 bases at V and 7 bases at J, with 14 bases between the two ends. CDR1 is KGHSH and CDR2 is LQKENI in the germline V gene. CDR3 in amino acids: CASSLGPGRNSPLHF. CDR3 nucleotides: TGTGCCAGCTCACTGGGTCCAGGGAGGAATTCACCCCTCCACTTT.

This sequence joins TRBV6-5 and TRBJ1-1; D uncertain. The CDR3 sequence is 14 residues long. Trimming removed 4 bases at V and 1 base at J, with 10 bases between. Germline values: CDR1 MNHEY, CDR2 SVGAGI. The CDR3 loop reads CASSLTEGNTEAFF. The DNA of the CDR3 is TGTGCCAGCAGTTTGACCGAGGGGAACACTGAAGCTTTCTTT.

This clone showed up just a few times. The chain links TRBV18 to TRBJ2-7, with 9 bases lining up with TRBD1. The CDR3 is made up of 14 amino acids. V lost 1 base, J lost 2 bases, and 0 bases stayed unmatched. From germline, CDR1 is KGHSH and CDR2 LQKENI. CDR3 DNA: TGTGCCAGCTCACCACGGGACAGGGCCTACGAGCAGTACTTC. Encoded protein: CASSPRDRAYEQYF.

The chain uses TRBV7-2 and TRBJ2-7; maybe TRBD2 (6 bases). CDR1 SGHTA and CDR2 FQGNSA come from the germline V gene. The CDR3 has 15 amino acids. Trimming took off 4 bases at V and 7 bases at J, with 20 bases between the two ends. This CDR3 is CASSYGGTHEGEQYF. The CDR3 nucleotides are TGTGCCAGCAGCTATGGGGGGACCCATGAAGGGGAGCAGTACTTC. The variable domain in full, completed from reference TRBV7-2 and TRBJ2-7, reads GAGVSQSPSNKVTEKGKDVELRCDPISGHTALYWYRQSLGQGLEFLIYFQGNSAPDKSGLPSDRFSAERTGGSVSTLTIQRTQQEDSAVYLCASSYGGTHEGEQYFGPGTRLTVT.